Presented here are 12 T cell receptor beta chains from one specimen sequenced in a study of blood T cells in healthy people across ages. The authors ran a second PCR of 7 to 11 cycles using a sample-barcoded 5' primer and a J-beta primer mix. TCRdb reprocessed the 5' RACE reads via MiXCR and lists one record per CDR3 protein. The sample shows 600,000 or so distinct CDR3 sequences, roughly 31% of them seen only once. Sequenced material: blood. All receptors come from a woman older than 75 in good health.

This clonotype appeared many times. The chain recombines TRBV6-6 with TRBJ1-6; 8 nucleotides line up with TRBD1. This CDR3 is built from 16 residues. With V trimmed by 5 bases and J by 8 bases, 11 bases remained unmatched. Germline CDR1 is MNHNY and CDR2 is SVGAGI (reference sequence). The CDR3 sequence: CASSNARQGRDSPLHF. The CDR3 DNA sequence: TGTGCCAGCAGTAACGCAAGACAGGGGCGGGATTCACCCCTCCACTTT.

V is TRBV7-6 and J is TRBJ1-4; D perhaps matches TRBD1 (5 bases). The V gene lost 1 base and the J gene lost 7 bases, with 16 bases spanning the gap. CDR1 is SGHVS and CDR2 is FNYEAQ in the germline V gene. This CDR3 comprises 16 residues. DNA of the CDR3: TGTGCCAGCAGCTTAGGATTGGTCGGGGGTATTGAAAAACTGTTTTTT. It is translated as CASSLGLVGGIEKLFF.

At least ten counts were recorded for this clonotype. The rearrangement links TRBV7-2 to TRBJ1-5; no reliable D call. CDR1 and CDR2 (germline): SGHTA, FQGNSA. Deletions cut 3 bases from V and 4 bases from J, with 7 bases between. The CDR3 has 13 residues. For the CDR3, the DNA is TGTGCCAGCAGCTTCACGGGTAATCAGCCCCAGCATTTT. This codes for CASSFTGNQPQHF.

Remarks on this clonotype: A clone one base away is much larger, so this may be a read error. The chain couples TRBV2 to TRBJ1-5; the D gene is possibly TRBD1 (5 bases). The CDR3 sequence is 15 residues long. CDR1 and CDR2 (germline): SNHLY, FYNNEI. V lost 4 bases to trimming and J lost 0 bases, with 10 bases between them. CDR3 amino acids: CASSARQNSNQPQHF. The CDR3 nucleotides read TGTGCCAGCAGTGCCAGACAGAATAGCAATCAGCCCCAGCATTTT.

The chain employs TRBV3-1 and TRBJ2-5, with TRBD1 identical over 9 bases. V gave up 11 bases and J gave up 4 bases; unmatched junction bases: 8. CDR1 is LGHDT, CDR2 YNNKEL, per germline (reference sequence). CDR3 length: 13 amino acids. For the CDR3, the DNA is TGTGCCGGTAGGAACAGGGGGCGAGAGACCCAGTACTTC. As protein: CAGRNRGRETQYF.

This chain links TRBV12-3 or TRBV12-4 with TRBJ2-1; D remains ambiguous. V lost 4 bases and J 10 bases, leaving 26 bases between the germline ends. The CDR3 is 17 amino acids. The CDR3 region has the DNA TGTGCCAGCAGTTGGGCCACAGTGACCATAAATTCCTACGAGCAGTTCTTC. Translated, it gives CASSWATVTINSYEQFF.

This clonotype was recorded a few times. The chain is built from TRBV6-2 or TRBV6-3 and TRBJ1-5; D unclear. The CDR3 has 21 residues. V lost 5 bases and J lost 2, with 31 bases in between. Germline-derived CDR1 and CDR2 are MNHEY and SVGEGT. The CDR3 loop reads CASSPNPRLLEGPLRNQPQHF. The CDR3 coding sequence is TGTGCCAGCAGTCCCAATCCCAGACTACTGGAGGGCCCCCTCCGCAATCAGCCCCAGCATTTT.

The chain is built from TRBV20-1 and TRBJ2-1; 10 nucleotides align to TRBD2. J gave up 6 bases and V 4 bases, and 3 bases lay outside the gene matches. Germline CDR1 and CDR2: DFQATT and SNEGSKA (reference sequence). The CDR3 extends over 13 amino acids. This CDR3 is CSAKLAGLNEQFF. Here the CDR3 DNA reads TGCAGTGCTAAACTAGCGGGGCTCAATGAGCAGTTCTTC.

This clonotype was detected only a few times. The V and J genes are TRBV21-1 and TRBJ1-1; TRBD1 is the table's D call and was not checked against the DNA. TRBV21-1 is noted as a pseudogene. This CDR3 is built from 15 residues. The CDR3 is CASSKGRGTTTEAFF. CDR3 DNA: TGTGCCAGCAGCAAAGGTAGAGGGACAACCACTGAAGCTTTCTTT.

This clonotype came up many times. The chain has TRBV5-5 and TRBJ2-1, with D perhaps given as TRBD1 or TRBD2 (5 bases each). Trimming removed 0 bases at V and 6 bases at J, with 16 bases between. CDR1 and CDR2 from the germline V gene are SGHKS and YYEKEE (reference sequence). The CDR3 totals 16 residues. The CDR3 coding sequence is TGTGCCAGCAGCTTGGTAGCTCGAACCGGGGCCAATGAGCAGTTCTTC. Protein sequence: CASSLVARTGANEQFF.

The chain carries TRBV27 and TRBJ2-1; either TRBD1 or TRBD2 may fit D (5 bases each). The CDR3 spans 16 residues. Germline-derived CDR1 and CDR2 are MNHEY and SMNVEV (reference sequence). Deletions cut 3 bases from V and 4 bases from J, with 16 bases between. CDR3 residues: CASSFSGTLVYNEQFF. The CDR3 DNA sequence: TGTGCCAGCAGTTTTTCCGGGACGTTAGTGTACAATGAGCAGTTCTTC.

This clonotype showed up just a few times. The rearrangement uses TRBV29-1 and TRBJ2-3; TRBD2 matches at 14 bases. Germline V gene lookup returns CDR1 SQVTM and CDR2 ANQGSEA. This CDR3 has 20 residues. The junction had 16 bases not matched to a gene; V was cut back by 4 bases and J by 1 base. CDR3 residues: CSVAQVTGLAGASGTDTQYF. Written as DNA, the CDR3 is TGCAGCGTTGCCCAAGTGACGGGACTAGCGGGGGCGTCTGGCACAGATACGCAGTATTTT.